The 21 T cell receptor beta chains reported below all come from one sample, sequenced in a study of CD8 T cells in ankylosing spondylitis. Findings and limits, study-wide: The study identified a TCR beta motif of roughly eight highly homologous variants that appeared characteristic of ankylosing spondylitis blood.

No antigens are known for them. From the 5' RACE reads, TCRdb called clonotypes with MiXCR, one entry per CDR3 protein. The sample has 470,000 or so distinct CDR3 sequences, roughly 26% seen once. Source material: blood, either unsorted or a sorted T cell fraction (not recorded which). These receptors were obtained from a male donor with ankylosing spondylitis.

The sample holds many counts of this clonotype. This chain uses TRBV7-6 with TRBJ1-1; the match to TRBD1 covers 7 bases. The V gene's germline CDR1 is SGHVS and CDR2 FNYEAQ. The V segment lost 4 bases and the J segment 5 bases; nucleotides outside the gene matches: 4. The CDR3 consists of 13 residues. The CDR3 sequence is CASSSNRGTEAFF. In nucleotides, the CDR3 is TGTGCCAGCAGCTCTAACAGGGGAACTGAAGCTTTCTTT.

The CDR3 reads CSATRPGQGNTGELFF. In nucleotides, the CDR3 is TGCAGTGCAACCCGGCCCGGACAGGGTAACACCGGGGAGCTGTTTTTT. The rearrangement joins TRBV20-1 to TRBJ2-2, with TRBD1 matching 8 bases. Trimming cost V 6 bases and J 2 bases; bases outside gene matches: 11. Per germline, CDR1 DFQATT and CDR2 SNEGSKA (reference sequence). The CDR3 spans 16 residues.

The chain combines TRBV7-9 with TRBJ2-3, with 12 bases matching TRBD2. J was trimmed by 7 bases and V by 7 bases; bases with no gene match: 3. This CDR3 is built from 13 residues. CDR1 is SEHNR, CDR2 FQNEAQ, per germline (reference sequence). CDR3 amino acids: CASNLAGGHTQYF. Written as DNA, the CDR3 is TGTGCCAGCAATCTAGCGGGAGGGCATACGCAGTATTTT. The full variable domain, with the rest looked up from reference TRBV7-9 and TRBJ2-3, is DTGVSQNPRHKITKRGQNVTFRCDPISEHNRLYWYRQTLGQGPEFLTYFQNEAQLEKSRLLSDRFSAERPKGSFSTLEIQRTEQGDSAMYLCASNLAGGHTQYFGPGTRLTVL.

V and J are TRBV5-1 and TRBJ2-2; TRBD1 matches 9 bases. CDR1 is SGHRS, CDR2 YFSETQ, per germline. The CDR3 extends over 16 amino acids. V lost 5 bases, J lost 4 bases, and 9 bases stayed unmatched. The CDR3 here is CASRTGQGQGTGELFF. In DNA form, the CDR3 reads TGCGCCAGCAGGACGGGACAGGGTCAGGGCACCGGGGAGCTGTTTTTT.

The genes are TRBV21-1 and TRBJ2-5; TRBD2, the table's D call, lacks a check against the DNA. TRBV21-1 is listed as a pseudogene. The CDR3 runs 15 residues. The CDR3, as DNA: TGTGCCAGCAGGCCCCCGGGACTAGTTAAGGAGACCCAGTACTTC. Protein product: CASRPPGLVKETQYF.

The chain joins TRBV20-1 to TRBJ2-1; 9 bases are a match to TRBD1. Germline V gives CDR1 DFQATT, CDR2 SNEGSKA (reference sequence). CDR3 length equals 15 residues. Trimming cost V 3 bases and J 7 bases; bases outside gene matches: 10. The CDR3 nucleotides are TGCAGTGCTAGTGTCCCGGGACAGGGAACTAATGAGCAGTTCTTC. It yields the protein CSASVPGQGTNEQFF.

This clonotype has only a few counts. The chain carries TRBV2 and TRBJ1-5; no clear D. Trimming took 7 bases from V and 0 from J, leaving 4 bases between them. CDR3 length equals 12 residues. Germline assignment: CDR1 SNHLY and CDR2 FYNNEI. CDR3 in amino acids: CASKDSNQPQHF. The CDR3 DNA reads as TGTGCCAGCAAGGATAGCAATCAGCCCCAGCATTTT.

This clonotype was seen repeatedly, ten times or more. In DNA, the CDR3 is TGTGCCAGCACCTCGGTGAGGTCCGGCGAGCAGTACTTC. It codes for CASTSVRSGEQYF. The chain employs TRBV7-2 and TRBJ2-7, with no clear D. This CDR3 spans 13 amino acids. V shed 7 bases and J shed 6 bases, with 16 bases lying between them. The germline CDR1 and CDR2 sequences are SGHTA and FQGNSA.

The chain employs TRBV9 and TRBJ2-3; D is unresolved. There are 13 residues in the CDR3. The V end was cut by 0 bases, the J end by 4 bases, with 6 bases between. CDR1 and CDR2 from the germline V gene are SGDLS and YYNGEE. The CDR3 coding sequence is TGTGCCAGCAGCGTAGTCCGGGCAGATACGCAGTATTTT. As protein: CASSVVRADTQYF.

A few counts support this clonotype. The rearrangement links TRBV20-1 to TRBJ2-2, with 9 positions matching TRBD2. V shed 0 bases, J shed 7 bases, and the junction held 9 bases outside the gene matches. This CDR3 spans 16 amino acids. The V gene's germline CDR1 is DFQATT and CDR2 SNEGSKA (reference sequence). CDR3 nucleotide sequence: TGCAGTGCTAGAGATCTGGGCGGGAGGGCCGGCGGGGAGCTGTTTTTT. It specifies CSARDLGGRAGGELFF.

This clonotype was picked up one time. The chain joins TRBV9 to TRBJ1-3, with D possibly TRBD1 on 6 matching bases. Trimming left V 2 bases short and J 1 base short, with 7 bases between. CDR1 is SGDLS and CDR2 is YYNGEE in the germline V gene. CDR3 length: 14 residues. This CDR3 reads CASSVGQSGNTIYF. The CDR3 DNA reads TGTGCCAGCAGCGTTGGACAGTCTGGAAACACCATATATTTT.

The chain couples TRBV10-3 to TRBJ2-5; D may correspond to TRBD1 or TRBD2 (5 bases each). This CDR3 has 15 amino acids. Trimming stripped 5 bases from V and 0 bases from J, with 13 bases between. Germline CDR1 reads ENHRY; CDR2 reads SYGVKD. CDR3 residues: CAISKGRRDQETQYF. The CDR3, as DNA: TGTGCCATCAGTAAGGGACGCAGAGACCAAGAGACCCAGTACTTC.

The chain couples TRBV20-1 to TRBJ2-1, with D maybe TRBD1 (6 bases). The CDR3 sequence is 13 residues long. Trimming took 0 bases from V and 15 from J, leaving 18 bases between them. From germline, CDR1 is DFQATT and CDR2 SNEGSKA (reference sequence). CDR3 amino acids: CSARESRRGFSFF. CDR3 bases: TGCAGTGCTAGAGAAAGTCGCAGGGGCTTCTCGTTCTTC.

J is TRBJ2-3 and V is TRBV5-1; D is possibly TRBD2 (5 bases). With 4 bases removed from V and 7 bases from J, the gap between germline ends came to 7 bases. CDR1 SGHRS and CDR2 YFSETQ come from the germline V gene. The length of the CDR3 is 11 residues. The CDR3: CASSQRHTQYF. As DNA, the CDR3 is TGCGCCAGCAGCCAGCGGCATACGCAGTATTTT.

This clonotype has a handful of counts. CDR3: CASSLRAVGNEKLFF. The CDR3 region has the DNA TGTGCCAGCAGCTTAAGAGCAGTAGGGAATGAAAAACTGTTTTTT. The chain links TRBV11-2 to TRBJ1-4; no clear D. V lost 2 bases and J lost 5, with 12 bases in between. The CDR3 sequence is 15 residues long. Germline V gene data show CDR1 as SGHAT and CDR2 as FQNNGV.

This clonotype appeared a few times. V and J are TRBV5-1 and TRBJ2-1, with 8 bases lining up with TRBD2. The germline CDR1 and CDR2 sequences are SGHRS and YFSETQ. This CDR3 has 15 amino acids. The V segment lost 6 bases and the J segment 1 base; nucleotides outside the gene matches: 6. The DNA for the CDR3 is TGCGCCAGCACGAGGGCGGGAGGATCCTACAATGAGCAGTTCTTC. Protein product: CASTRAGGSYNEQFF.

The chain combines TRBV27 with TRBJ2-6; no clear D gene. CDR3 length equals 15 residues. Trimming removed 6 bases at V and 0 bases at J, with 9 bases between. Looked up from germline, CDR1 is MNHEY and CDR2 is SMNVEV (reference sequence). The CDR3 nucleotides read TGTGCCAGCAGATTCGTACGCTCTGGGGCCAACGTCCTGACTTTC. Its protein product is CASRFVRSGANVLTF.

This clonotype has only a few counts. The chain combines TRBV15 with TRBJ1-5; D is possibly TRBD1 (6 bases). Germline-derived CDR1 and CDR2 are LNHNV and YYDKDF (reference sequence). This CDR3 has 16 amino acids. Trimming took 5 bases from V and 6 from J, leaving 20 bases between them. This chain's CDR3 is CATSPRTVGLGQPQHF. In DNA form, the CDR3 reads TGTGCCACCAGCCCACGGACAGTAGGGCTGGGTCAGCCCCAGCATTTT.

This chain connects TRBV9 to TRBJ1-1, with D perhaps matching TRBD1 (6 bases). The germline CDR1 and CDR2 sequences are SGDLS and YYNGEE. V was cut by 1 base and J by 0 bases, with 16 bases left in between. This CDR3 region has 17 residues. In DNA, the CDR3 is TGTGCCAGCAGCGTATCGGTTACGGGGGCAATGAACACTGAAGCTTTCTTT. Protein product: CASSVSVTGAMNTEAFF.

This clonotype was detected many times. V is TRBV12-3 or TRBV12-4 and J is TRBJ2-3; 9 bases match TRBD2. V gave up 3 bases and J gave up 3 bases; unmatched junction bases: 7. The CDR3 sequence is 16 residues long. CDR3 protein: CASSFGSGRETDTQYF. The DNA of the CDR3 is TGTGCCAGCAGTTTCGGTAGCGGGAGAGAAACAGATACGCAGTATTTT.

The gene calls are TRBV7-9 and TRBJ1-1; D ambiguous. Deletions cut 5 bases from V and 7 bases from J, with 8 bases between. CDR1 and CDR2 (germline): SEHNR, FQNEAQ (reference sequence). This CDR3 spans 11 amino acids. The chain's CDR3 is CASSAMGEAFF. The CDR3 DNA reads as TGTGCCAGCAGCGCTATGGGTGAAGCTTTCTTT.